These 2 T cell receptor beta chains share one sample of origin, sequenced in a study of CD8+CD57+ T cells in acquired aplastic anemia. Profiling of TCR beta VDJ combinations and CDR3 sequences used genomic DNA as template. TCRdb analysed the reads with MiXCR anew, one entry per CDR3 protein. The table lists 150,000 to 180,000 distinct CDR3 sequences, around half of them singletons, with about an eighth in the top ten. It was patients with CD8+CD57+ cell expansion by flow cytometry who were chosen for sequencing. Sample: sorted CD4+, CD8+, or CD8+CD57+ T cells (not recorded which) from PBMCs. Every receptor here comes from a human donor with aplastic anemia.

About this clonotype itself: At one boundary the junction diverges from the germline segment, which might be a read error. This sequence joins TRBV5-1 and TRBJ2-7; D uncertain. The CDR3 length is 16 residues. The germline CDR1 and CDR2 sequences are SGHRS and YFSETQ. The CDR3 nucleotides are TGCGCCAGCAGCTTGGAAGGCCAGGCAAGCTCCTACGAGCAGTGCTTC. Translating gives CASSLEGQASSYEQCF.

The chain recombines TRBV7-2 with TRBJ2-2; D gene ambiguous. The CDR3 runs 13 residues. CDR1 and CDR2 (germline): SGHTA, FQGNSA. V was shortened by 1 base and J by 8 bases, with 8 bases between the two germline ends. CDR3 bases: TGTGCCAGCAGCTTAGTACGAGCTGGGGAGCTGTTTTTT. It yields the protein CASSLVRAGELFF.